The 7 T cell receptor beta chains in this list originate from one sample, sequenced in a study of somatic mutations in cytotoxic T cells in rheumatoid arthritis. Libraries were prepared by immunoSEQ multiplex PCR; TCRdb keeps only in-frame clonotypes and omits some of them. Of about 6,700 clones listed, approximately 72% are singletons. Sequenced sample: CD8+ T cells sorted from blood. All receptors derive from a woman aged 55-70 years in good health.

The chain links TRBV18 to TRBJ1-6; D is undetermined. This CDR3 spans 15 amino acids. Trimming pared 2 bases from V and 0 bases from J, leaving 5 bases between. Per germline, CDR1 KGHSH and CDR2 LQKENI. The CDR3 DNA is TGTGCCAGCTCACCATACAGCTCCTATAATTCACCCCTCCACTTT. It is translated as CASSPYSSYNSPLHF.

This clone has just a few counts. The chain is built from TRBV7-9 and TRBJ1-2; a possible D gene is TRBD1 (6 bases). Germline V gene sequence: CDR1 SEHNR, CDR2 FQNEAQ (reference sequence). V lost 7 bases and J lost 1, with 10 bases in between. This CDR3 is built from 13 residues. CDR3 amino acids: CASKEGGNYGYTF. The CDR3 bases are TGTGCCAGCAAGGAAGGGGGTAACTATGGCTACACCTTC.

The genes are TRBV19 and TRBJ2-7; D may be TRBD1 (5 bases). Deletions cut 6 bases from V and 2 bases from J, with 8 bases between. The germline CDR1 and CDR2 sequences are LNHDA and SQIVND (reference sequence). This CDR3 is built from 12 residues. CDR3 DNA: TGTGCCAGTAGAAAGGGGACCTACGAGCAGTACTTC. It yields the protein CASRKGTYEQYF.

This clone showed up just a few times. V gene TRBV7-9 combines with J gene TRBJ1-2, with TRBD1 as a possible D gene (5 bases). CDR3 length equals 13 residues. CDR1 is SEHNR and CDR2 is FQNEAQ in the germline V gene (reference sequence). Trimming shortened V by 3 bases and J by 4 bases, and 9 bases separated the two germline ends. The CDR3 DNA sequence: TGTGCCAGCAGCTTTAGGACAACCTATGGCTACACCTTC. This encodes CASSFRTTYGYTF.

The gene calls are TRBV6-5 and TRBJ2-1; TRBD1 might be the D (6 bases). The CDR3 has 13 residues. Germline V gene sequence: CDR1 MNHEY, CDR2 SVGAGI. Trimming pared 5 bases from V and 8 bases from J, leaving 13 bases between. The CDR3 here is CASSPQGFHEQFF. DNA of the CDR3: TGTGCCAGCAGTCCTCAGGGGTTCCATGAGCAGTTCTTC.

This clone was counted a few times. A read error is likely, as this CDR3 ends without the conserved phenylalanine or tryptophan. The chain combines TRBV2 with TRBJ1-6; 8 bases align to TRBD1. The CDR3 has 16 amino acids. CDR1 and CDR2 from the germline V gene are SNHLY and FYNNEI. The CDR3 sequence: CASSEGVDRENSPLHV. In nucleotides, the CDR3 is TGTGCCAGCAGTGAAGGAGTGGACAGGGAAAATTCTCCCCTCCACGTT.

The chain recombines TRBV6-1 with TRBJ2-5; a weak D match, TRBD1 (6 bases). The CDR3 is 13 residues long. V lost 5 bases and J lost 2, with 9 bases in between. Germline V CDR1 and CDR2: MNHNS, SASEGT. CDR3 loop: CASSPDRQETQYF. In nucleotides, the CDR3 is TGTGCCAGCAGTCCCGACAGGCAAGAGACCCAGTACTTC.